The present entry profiles one TCR beta chain with its context. In the original workflow: Amplified reference gene primers provided the basis for estimating nucleated cell counts. Assay: immunoSEQ multiplex PCR; the TCRdb copy retains only in-frame clones and omits some. That table gives V, J and clone size, and the DNA gave D and trimming. This table has around 50,000 clones, 90% appearing once. This record comes from a study of blood T cell repertoires in COVID-19. Trimming cost V 8 bases and J 4 bases, with 20 bases left between them. This CDR3 has 14 residues. Germline V gene lookup returns CDR1 SQVTM and CDR2 ANQGSEA.

The sample consisted of peripheral blood. This chain links TRBV29-1 with TRBJ2-5, with D perhaps TRBD1 (6 bases). The clonotype originates from a human donor in a cohort sampled during active COVID-19. The CDR3 sequence: CSSLGQSQGETQYF. CDR3 DNA sequence: TGCAGCTCCCTCGGACAGAGCCAGGGAGAGACCCAGTACTTC.